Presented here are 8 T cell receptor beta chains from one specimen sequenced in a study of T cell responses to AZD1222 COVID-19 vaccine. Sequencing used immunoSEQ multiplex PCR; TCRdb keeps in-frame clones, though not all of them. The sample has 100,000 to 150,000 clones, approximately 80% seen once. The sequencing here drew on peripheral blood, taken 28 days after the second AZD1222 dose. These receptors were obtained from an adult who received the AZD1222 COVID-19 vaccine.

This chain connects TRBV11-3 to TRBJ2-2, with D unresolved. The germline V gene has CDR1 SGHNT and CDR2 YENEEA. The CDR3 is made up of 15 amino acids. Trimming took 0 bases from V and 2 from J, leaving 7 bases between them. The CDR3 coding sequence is TGTGCCAGCAGCTTAGAAGGTCTCAACACCGGGGAGCTGTTTTTT. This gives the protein CASSLEGLNTGELFF.

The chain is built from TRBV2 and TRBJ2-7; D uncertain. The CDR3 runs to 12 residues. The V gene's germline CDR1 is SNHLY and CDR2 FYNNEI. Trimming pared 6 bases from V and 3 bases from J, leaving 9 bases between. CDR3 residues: CASSGRDYEQYF. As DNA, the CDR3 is TGTGCCAGCAGCGGTCGAGACTACGAGCAGTACTTC. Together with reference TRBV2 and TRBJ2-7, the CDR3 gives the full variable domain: EPEVTQTPSHQVTQMGQEVILRCVPISNHLYFYWYRQILGQKVEFLVSFYNNEISEKSEIFDDQFSVERPDGSNFTLKIRSTKLEDSAMYFCASSGRDYEQYFGPGTRLTVT.

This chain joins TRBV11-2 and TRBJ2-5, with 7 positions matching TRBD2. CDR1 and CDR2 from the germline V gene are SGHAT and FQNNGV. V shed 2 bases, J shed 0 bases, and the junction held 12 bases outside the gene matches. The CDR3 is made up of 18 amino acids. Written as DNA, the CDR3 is TGTGCCAGCAGCTTAAAGGGGCTCCGGGACTACCACCAAGAGACCCAGTACTTC. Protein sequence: CASSLKGLRDYHQETQYF.

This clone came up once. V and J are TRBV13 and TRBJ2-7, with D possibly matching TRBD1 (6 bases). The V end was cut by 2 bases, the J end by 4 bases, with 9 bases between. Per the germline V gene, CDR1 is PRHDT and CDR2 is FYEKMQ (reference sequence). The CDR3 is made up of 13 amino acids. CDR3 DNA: TGTGCCAGCAGCTTAACAGGGAGATACGAGCAGTACTTC. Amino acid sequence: CASSLTGRYEQYF.

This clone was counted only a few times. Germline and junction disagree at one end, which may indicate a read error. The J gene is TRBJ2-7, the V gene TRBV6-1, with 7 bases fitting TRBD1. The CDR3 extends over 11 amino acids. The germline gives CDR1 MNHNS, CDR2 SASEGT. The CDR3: CASSETGLNHF. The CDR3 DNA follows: TGTGCCAGCAGTGAGACAGGGTTGAACCACTTC.

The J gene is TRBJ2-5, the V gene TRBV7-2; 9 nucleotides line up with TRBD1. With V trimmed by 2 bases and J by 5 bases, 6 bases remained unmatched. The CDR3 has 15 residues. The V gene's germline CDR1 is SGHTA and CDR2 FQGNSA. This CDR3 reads CASSLNRGLVETQYF. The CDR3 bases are TGTGCCAGCAGCTTAAACAGGGGGCTGGTCGAGACCCAGTACTTC.

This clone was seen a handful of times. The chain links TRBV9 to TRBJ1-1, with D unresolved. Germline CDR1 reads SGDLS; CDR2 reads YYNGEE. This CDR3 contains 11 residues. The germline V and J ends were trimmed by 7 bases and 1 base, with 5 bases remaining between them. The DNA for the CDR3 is TGTGCCAGCGGAGGGAACACTGAAGCTTTCTTT. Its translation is CASGGNTEAFF.

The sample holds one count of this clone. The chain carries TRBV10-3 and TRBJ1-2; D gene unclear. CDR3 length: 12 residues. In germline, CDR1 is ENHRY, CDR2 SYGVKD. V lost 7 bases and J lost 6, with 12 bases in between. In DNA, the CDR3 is TGTGCCATCATGGGTGGTTATGATGGCTACACCTTC. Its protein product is CAIMGGYDGYTF.